A selection of T cell receptor beta chains follows, all from one sample in a study of blood T cell repertoires in COVID-19. Clones were read by immunoSEQ multiplex PCR, and TCRdb kept only the in-frame ones, dropping some. Of 300,000 to 400,000 clones listed, 88% are singletons. The sequencing sample was made of peripheral blood. The receptors derive from a woman aged 65 to 85 with COVID-19, enrolled during active disease. CDR3s include the opening cysteine and the closing phenylalanine or tryptophan. The size of a clone is reported for some rows only, either as once, few or many, or as a class for expanded clones.

>TRBV19|-|TRBJ2-7
CASSLKWSRYEQYF
>TRBV7-2|once|TRBJ2-5
CASSYASTGEETQYF
>TRBV4-3|-|TRBJ1-1
CASSQEGTGGTEAFF
>TRBV13|once|TRBJ1-6
CASSLGLNRVTNSPLHF
>TRBV5-1|-|TRBJ1-1
CASSLQGAVGEAFF
>TRBV5-1|-|TRBJ1-4
CATRPGTANEKLFF
>TRBV9|-|TRBJ2-7
CASSVVDTDEQYF
>TRBV6-2/TRBV6-3|-|TRBJ2-5
CASSPGLAGEETQYF
>TRBV5-1|-|TRBJ2-1
CASSSIWDTTHYNEQFF
>TRBV24-1|-|TRBJ2-3
CATSDLGKRGGTDTQYF
>TRBV27|-|TRBJ2-2
CASSNGATSGELFF
>TRBV5-1|-|TRBJ2-3
CASSLQTSTDTQYF
>TRBV27|few|TRBJ1-3
CASSFGSSGNTIYF
>TRBV30|-|TRBJ1-2
CACFLQGFYGYTF
>TRBV6-6|few|TRBJ2-7
CASSDRGYEQYF
>TRBV7-6|-|TRBJ2-3
CASSLGASGATDTQYF
>TRBV7-9|-|TRBJ1-5
CASSASGTAKNQPQHF
>TRBV2|-|TRBJ2-1
CASSQGAEQFF
>TRBV2|-|TRBJ1-1
CASSEAPGRGAFF
>TRBV6-1|-|TRBJ1-3
CASSEDRTGNTIYF
>TRBV9|-|TRBJ1-3
CASSYATAFFGNTIYF
>TRBV5-1|-|TRBJ2-5
CASSLSVQGGRETQYF
>TRBV5-1|-|TRBJ1-2
CASSLGEDYGYTF
>TRBV15|-|TRBJ1-6
CATSRGARWDSPLHF
>TRBV5-1|-|TRBJ1-1
CASTSGDYGQGAFEAFF
>TRBV7-2|-|TRBJ2-7
CASRPGREPTYEQYF
>TRBV4-2|-|TRBJ1-5
CASSDRDSQPQHF
>TRBV18|many|TRBJ1-2
CASSATLQGTFDGYTF
>TRBV18|few|TRBJ2-7
CASSPWQERDYEQYF
>TRBV6-6|-|TRBJ1-2
CASSYSPGQSVYGYTF
>TRBV7-3|-|TRBJ2-2
CASSPITGELFF
>TRBV20-1|-|TRBJ1-2
CSASKDIEGFGPYGYTF
>TRBV4-1|-|TRBJ2-7
CASSQAARDRGPEQYF
>TRBV4-3|-|TRBJ1-2
CASSQLQGYGYTF
>TRBV23-1|-|TRBJ1-3
CASSQVSPGNTIYF
>TRBV9|once|TRBJ2-2
CASSDGTGGPGELFF
>TRBV27|-|TRBJ1-6
CASLRTGKTPLHF